Listed below are T cell receptor beta chains from one sample, sequenced in a study of blood T cell repertoires in COVID-19. The assay was immunoSEQ multiplex PCR, and TCRdb's table has in-frame clones only and misses some. The sample shows around 250,000 clones, approximately 88% of them seen only once. The sample consisted of peripheral blood. The receptors were sampled from a woman between 40 and 55 years old who had recovered from COVID-19. Both conserved end residues are trimmed from each CDR3. Fields, in order: V gene, J gene, CDR3 protein.

TRBV18	TRBJ1-1	ASSPPTAMNTEAF
TRBV24-1	TRBJ2-1	ATSESTSGRVYEQF
TRBV3-1/TRBV3-2	TRBJ2-3	ASSNRGRWTDTQY
TRBV3-1/TRBV3-2	TRBJ2-1	ASSPWTGDYNEQF
TRBV7-9	TRBJ2-1	ASSLGTASGFYNEQF
TRBV12-5	TRBJ1-1	ASGTDRSPTVNTEAF
TRBV29-1	TRBJ1-2	SVGEPGGYGYT
TRBV18	TRBJ2-1	ASSPPGDSSYNEQF
TRBV3-1/TRBV3-2	TRBJ2-7	ASSQRGTGTGEQY
TRBV24-1	TRBJ1-2	ATSDPGTIGYT
TRBV6-5	TRBJ2-7	ASRPALAEPHEQY
TRBV29-1	TRBJ2-7	SARTSHTYEQY
TRBV25-1	TRBJ1-6	ASSESEASPLH
TRBV29-1	TRBJ2-1	SVDGLAGYNEQF
TRBV5-1	TRBJ2-1	ASSLVAGSEQF
TRBV28	TRBJ2-1	ARLAVVYNEQF
TRBV7-8	TRBJ1-1	ASNSFGQGLNTEAF
TRBV12-3/TRBV12-4	TRBJ2-7	ASSPTSSYEQY
TRBV5-1	TRBJ2-1	ASSQHYISGAYNEQF
TRBV5-4	TRBJ2-7	ASSPPGGEQY
TRBV4-1	TRBJ2-2	ASSQEGSATGGELF
TRBV12-5	TRBJ1-1	ASGLVTGAGGNTEAF
TRBV9	TRBJ2-1	ASSVMAGGPNEQF
TRBV10-2	TRBJ1-2	ASSEDRGYGYT
TRBV5-1	TRBJ2-3	ASSGTGPVDTQY
TRBV7-2	TRBJ2-2	ASSRSPGGTGELF
TRBV29-1	TRBJ2-1	SVDTSGGATDEQF
TRBV19	TRBJ2-5	ASSMTSGSEAQY
TRBV6-6	TRBJ2-4	ASSHGQGAKNIQY
TRBV9	TRBJ2-3	ASSISAGGTDTQY
TRBV5-8	TRBJ2-6	ASSLLTGGANVLT
TRBV5-5	TRBJ2-3	ASSLGQISTDTQY
TRBV11-2	TRBJ2-7	ASSLQLAGTYEQY
TRBV9	TRBJ1-2	ASSVSPDTSNYGYT
TRBV7-3	TRBJ2-1	ASSLVSYNEQF
TRBV6-6	TRBJ2-3	ASSYSGQSTDTQY
TRBV7-8	TRBJ2-7	ASSPPRDRVYEQY
TRBV7-9	TRBJ2-2	ASSSGLASNTGELF
TRBV28	TRBJ1-1	ASSLPGGGSMNTEAF
TRBV5-4	TRBJ2-7	ASSPGQGPSYEQY
TRBV7-8	TRBJ2-7	ASSLRRDRQGGNYEQY
TRBV5-1	TRBJ2-5	ASSLGRGPLREETQY
TRBV10-3	TRBJ1-1	AISESQGLGIEAF
TRBV21-1	TRBJ2-1	ASSKDREKSGNNEQF
TRBV9	TRBJ2-3	ASSVNTVGTDTQY
TRBV6-5	TRBJ2-7	ASSYSGQGAREQY
TRBV12-3/TRBV12-4	TRBJ2-1	ASTLLKGDEQF
TRBV18	TRBJ2-2	ASETGVRTGELF
TRBV29-1	TRBJ1-1	SVVPNSGNTEAF
TRBV6-9	TRBJ2-1	ASEEGPMGEQF
TRBV30	TRBJ2-1	AWSLGGKNEQF
TRBV5-1	TRBJ2-3	ASSLGGTGADTQY
TRBV27	TRBJ1-2	ASSLSMARGWGYT
TRBV2	TRBJ1-1	ASRAGGWTEAF
TRBV5-1	TRBJ2-1	ASSLSSGRNEQF
TRBV5-1	TRBJ2-1	ASSATLAGIPSSYNEQF
TRBV29-1	TRBJ1-2	SVQVGAYGYT
TRBV3-1/TRBV3-2	TRBJ2-3	ASSPSGGGRITDTQY
TRBV10-1	TRBJ2-7	ASSDVEGGLADSYEQY
TRBV13	TRBJ2-5	ASSFDRAAETQY